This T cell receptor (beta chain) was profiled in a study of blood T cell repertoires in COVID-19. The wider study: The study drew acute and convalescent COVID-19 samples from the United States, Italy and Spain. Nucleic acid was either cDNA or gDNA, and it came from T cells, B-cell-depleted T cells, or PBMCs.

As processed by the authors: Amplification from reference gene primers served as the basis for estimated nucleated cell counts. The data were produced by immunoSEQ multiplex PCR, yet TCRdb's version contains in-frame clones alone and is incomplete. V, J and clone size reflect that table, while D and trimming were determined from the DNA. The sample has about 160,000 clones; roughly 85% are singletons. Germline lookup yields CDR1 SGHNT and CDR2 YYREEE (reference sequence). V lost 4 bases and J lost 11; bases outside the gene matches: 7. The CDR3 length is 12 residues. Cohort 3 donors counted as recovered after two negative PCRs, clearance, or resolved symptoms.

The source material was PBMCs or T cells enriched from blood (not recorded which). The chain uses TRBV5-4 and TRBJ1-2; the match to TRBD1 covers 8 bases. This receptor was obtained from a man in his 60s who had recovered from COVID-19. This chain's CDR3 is CASSTDREGYTF. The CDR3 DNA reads TGTGCCAGCAGCACGGACAGGGAGGGTTACACCTTC.